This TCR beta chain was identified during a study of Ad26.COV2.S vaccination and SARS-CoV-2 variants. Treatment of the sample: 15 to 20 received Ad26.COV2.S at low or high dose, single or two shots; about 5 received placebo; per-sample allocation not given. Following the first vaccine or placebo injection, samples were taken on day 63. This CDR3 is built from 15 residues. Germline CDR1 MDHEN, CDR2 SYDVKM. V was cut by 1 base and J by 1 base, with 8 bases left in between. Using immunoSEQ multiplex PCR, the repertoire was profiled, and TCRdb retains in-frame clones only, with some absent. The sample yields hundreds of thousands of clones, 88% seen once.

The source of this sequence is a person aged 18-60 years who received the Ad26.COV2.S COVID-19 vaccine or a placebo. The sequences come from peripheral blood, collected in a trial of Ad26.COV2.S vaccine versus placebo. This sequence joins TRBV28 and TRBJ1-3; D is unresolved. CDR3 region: CASSLYHRSGNTIYF. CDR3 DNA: TGTGCCAGCAGTTTATATCATCGGTCTGGAAACACCATATATTTT.